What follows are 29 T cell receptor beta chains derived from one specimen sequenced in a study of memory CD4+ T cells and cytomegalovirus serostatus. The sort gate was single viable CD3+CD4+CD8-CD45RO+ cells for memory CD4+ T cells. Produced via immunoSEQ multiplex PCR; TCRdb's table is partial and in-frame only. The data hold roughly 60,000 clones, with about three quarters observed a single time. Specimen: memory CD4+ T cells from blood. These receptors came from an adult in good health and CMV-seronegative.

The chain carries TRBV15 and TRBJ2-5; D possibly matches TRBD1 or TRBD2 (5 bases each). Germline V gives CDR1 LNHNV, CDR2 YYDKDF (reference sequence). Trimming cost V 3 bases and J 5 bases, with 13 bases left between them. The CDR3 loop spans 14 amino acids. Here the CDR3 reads CATSRGRALETQYF. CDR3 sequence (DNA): TGTGCCACCAGCAGGGGACGAGCCCTGGAGACCCAGTACTTC.

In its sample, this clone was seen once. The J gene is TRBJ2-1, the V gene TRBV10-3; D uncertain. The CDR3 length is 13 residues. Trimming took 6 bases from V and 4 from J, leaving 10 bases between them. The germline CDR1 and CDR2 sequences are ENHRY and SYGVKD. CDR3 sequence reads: CAIRDPIYNEQFF. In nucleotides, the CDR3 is TGTGCCATCAGAGACCCTATATACAATGAGCAGTTCTTC.

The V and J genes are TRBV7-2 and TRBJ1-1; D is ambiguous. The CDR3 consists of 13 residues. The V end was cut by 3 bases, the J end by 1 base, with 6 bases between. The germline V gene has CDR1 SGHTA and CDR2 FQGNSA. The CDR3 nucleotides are TGTGCCAGCAGCTTCGGTGGGAACACTGAAGCTTTCTTT. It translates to CASSFGGNTEAFF.

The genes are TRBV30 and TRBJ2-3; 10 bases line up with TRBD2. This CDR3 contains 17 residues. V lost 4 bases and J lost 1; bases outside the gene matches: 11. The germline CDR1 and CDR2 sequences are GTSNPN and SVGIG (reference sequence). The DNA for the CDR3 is TGTGCCTGGAAATTTGTAGCGGGAGGCTGGGGCACAGATACGCAGTATTTT. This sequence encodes CAWKFVAGGWGTDTQYF.

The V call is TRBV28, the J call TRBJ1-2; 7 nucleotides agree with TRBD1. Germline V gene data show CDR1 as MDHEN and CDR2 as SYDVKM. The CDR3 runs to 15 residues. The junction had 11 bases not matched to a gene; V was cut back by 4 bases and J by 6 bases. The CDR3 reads CASSSPGQSQDGYTF. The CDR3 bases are TGTGCCAGCAGTTCCCCGGGACAGTCTCAGGATGGCTACACCTTC.

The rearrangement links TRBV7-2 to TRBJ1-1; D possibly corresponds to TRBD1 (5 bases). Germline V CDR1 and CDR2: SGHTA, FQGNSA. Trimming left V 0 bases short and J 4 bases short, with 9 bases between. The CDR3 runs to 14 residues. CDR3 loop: CASSLAQEVTEAFF. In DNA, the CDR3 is TGTGCCAGCAGCTTAGCACAGGAGGTCACTGAAGCTTTCTTT.

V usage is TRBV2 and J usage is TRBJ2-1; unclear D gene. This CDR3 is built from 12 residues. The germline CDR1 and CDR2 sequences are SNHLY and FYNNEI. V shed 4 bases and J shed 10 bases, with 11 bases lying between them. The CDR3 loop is CASSVWVGEQFF. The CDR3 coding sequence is TGTGCCAGCAGTGTGTGGGTAGGGGAGCAGTTCTTC.

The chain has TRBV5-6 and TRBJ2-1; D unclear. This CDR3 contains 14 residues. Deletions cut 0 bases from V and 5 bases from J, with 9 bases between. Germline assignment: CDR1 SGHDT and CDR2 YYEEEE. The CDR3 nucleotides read TGTGCCAGCAGCTTGGTAGTATCCAACAATGAGCAGTTCTTC. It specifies CASSLVVSNNEQFF.

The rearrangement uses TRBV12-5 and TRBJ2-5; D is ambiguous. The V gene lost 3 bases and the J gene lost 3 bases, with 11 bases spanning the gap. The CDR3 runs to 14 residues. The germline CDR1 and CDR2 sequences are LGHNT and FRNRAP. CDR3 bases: TGTGCTAGTGGTTTCTGGCCCGGTGAAGAGACCCAGTACTTC. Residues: CASGFWPGEETQYF.

CDR3 bases: TGTGCCAGCAGTTCTGCCGGGACAGGGGGATACCGGGGCTACACCTTC. Amino acids: CASSSAGTGGYRGYTF. The chain combines TRBV6-5 with TRBJ1-2; 11 bases match TRBD1. CDR3 length: 16 residues. Germline-derived CDR1 and CDR2 are MNHEY and SVGAGI. V lost 4 bases and J lost 8; bases outside the gene matches: 12.

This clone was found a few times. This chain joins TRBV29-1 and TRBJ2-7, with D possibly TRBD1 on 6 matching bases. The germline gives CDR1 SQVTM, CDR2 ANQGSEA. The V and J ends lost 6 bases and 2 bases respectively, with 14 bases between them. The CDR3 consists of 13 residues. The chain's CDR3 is CSVPKTGAYEQYF. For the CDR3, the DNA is TGCAGCGTCCCAAAGACAGGAGCCTACGAGCAGTACTTC.

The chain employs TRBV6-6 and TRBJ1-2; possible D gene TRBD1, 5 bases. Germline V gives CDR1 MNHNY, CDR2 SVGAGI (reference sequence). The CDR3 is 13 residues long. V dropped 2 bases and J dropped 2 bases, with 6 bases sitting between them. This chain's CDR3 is CASSYEGNYGYTF. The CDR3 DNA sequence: TGTGCCAGCAGTTACGAGGGGAACTATGGCTACACCTTC.

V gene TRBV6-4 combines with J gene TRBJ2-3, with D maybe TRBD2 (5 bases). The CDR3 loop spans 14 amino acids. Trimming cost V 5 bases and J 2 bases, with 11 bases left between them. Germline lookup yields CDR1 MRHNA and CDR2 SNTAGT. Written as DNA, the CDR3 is TGTGCCAGCAGTCCAGGAGCGGTCACAGATACGCAGTATTTT. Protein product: CASSPGAVTDTQYF.

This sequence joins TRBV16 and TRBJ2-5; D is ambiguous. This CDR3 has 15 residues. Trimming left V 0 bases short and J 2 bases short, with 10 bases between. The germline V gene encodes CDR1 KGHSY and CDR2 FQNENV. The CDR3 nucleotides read TGTGCCAGCAGCCAATCGAGCCCACGACAAGAGACCCAGTACTTC. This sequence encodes CASSQSSPRQETQYF.

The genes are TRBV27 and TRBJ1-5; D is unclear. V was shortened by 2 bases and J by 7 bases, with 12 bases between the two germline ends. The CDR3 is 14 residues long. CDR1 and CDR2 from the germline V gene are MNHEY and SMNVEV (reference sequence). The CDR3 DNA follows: TGTGCCAGCAGTTTACGAGAAACGAACCAGCCCCAGCATTTT. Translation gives CASSLRETNQPQHF.

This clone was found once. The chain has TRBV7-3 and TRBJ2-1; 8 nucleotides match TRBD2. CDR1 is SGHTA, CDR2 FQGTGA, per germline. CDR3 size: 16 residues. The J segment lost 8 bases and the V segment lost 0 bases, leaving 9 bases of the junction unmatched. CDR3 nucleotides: TGTGCCAGCAGCTTAACGGCGGGGGGCCGGGAGTATGAGCAGTTCTTC. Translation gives CASSLTAGGREYEQFF. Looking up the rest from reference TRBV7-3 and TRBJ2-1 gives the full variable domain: GAGVSQTPSNKVTEKGKYVELRCDPISGHTALYWYRQSLGQGPEFLIYFQGTGAADDSGLPNDRFFAVRPEGSVSTLKIQRTERGDSAVYLCASSLTAGGREYEQFFGPGTRLTVL.

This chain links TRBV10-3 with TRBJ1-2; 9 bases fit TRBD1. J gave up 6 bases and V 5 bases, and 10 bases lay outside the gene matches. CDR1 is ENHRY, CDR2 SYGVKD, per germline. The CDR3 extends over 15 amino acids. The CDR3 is CAISYSAGTGNGYTF. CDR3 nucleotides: TGTGCCATCAGTTATTCGGCCGGGACAGGGAATGGCTACACCTTC.

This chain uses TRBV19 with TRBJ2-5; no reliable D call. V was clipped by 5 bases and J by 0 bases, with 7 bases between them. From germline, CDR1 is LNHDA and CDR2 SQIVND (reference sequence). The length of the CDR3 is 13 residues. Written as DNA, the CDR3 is TGTGCCAGTAGTCGGAGTTACCAAGAGACCCAGTACTTC. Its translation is CASSRSYQETQYF.

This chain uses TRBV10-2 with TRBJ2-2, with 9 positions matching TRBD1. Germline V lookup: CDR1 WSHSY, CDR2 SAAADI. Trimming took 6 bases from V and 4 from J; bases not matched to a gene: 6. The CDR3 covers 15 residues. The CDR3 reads CASRQGARGTGELFF. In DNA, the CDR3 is TGCGCCAGCAGACAGGGGGCCCGAGGCACCGGGGAGCTGTTTTTT.

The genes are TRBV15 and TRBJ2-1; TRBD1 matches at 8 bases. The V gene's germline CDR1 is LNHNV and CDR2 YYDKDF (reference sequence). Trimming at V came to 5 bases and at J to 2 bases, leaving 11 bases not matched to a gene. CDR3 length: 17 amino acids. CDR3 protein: CATSLQIDRGAYNEQFF. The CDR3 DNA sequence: TGTGCCACCAGCCTCCAGATCGACAGGGGAGCCTACAATGAGCAGTTCTTC.

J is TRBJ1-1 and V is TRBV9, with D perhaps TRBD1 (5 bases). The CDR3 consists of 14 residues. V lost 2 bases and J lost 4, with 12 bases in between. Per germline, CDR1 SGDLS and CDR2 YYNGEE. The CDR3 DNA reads TGTGCCAGCAGCGTTAGGCCGGGACCCACTGAAGCTTTCTTT. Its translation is CASSVRPGPTEAFF.

The CDR3 nucleotides read TGTGCCAGCAGCGTAGGACCTCCGACTGAGGAGCAGTTCTTC. Amino acid sequence: CASSVGPPTEEQFF. J is TRBJ2-1 and V is TRBV9; D not resolved. The CDR3 is made up of 14 amino acids. V gave up 0 bases and J gave up 10 bases, with 14 bases separating them. Germline CDR1 and CDR2: SGDLS and YYNGEE.

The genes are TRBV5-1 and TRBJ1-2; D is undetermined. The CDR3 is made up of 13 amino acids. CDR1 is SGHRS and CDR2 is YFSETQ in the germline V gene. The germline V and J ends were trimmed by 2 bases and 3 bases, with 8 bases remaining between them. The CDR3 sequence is CASSLSGDYGYTF. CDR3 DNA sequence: TGCGCCAGCAGCTTATCAGGAGACTATGGCTACACCTTC.

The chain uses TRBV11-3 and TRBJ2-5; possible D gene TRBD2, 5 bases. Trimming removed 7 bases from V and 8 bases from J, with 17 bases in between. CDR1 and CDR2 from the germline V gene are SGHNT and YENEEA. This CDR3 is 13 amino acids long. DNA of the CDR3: TGTGCCAGCACCCTCGTCTTTCCGGGAACCCAGTACTTC. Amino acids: CASTLVFPGTQYF.

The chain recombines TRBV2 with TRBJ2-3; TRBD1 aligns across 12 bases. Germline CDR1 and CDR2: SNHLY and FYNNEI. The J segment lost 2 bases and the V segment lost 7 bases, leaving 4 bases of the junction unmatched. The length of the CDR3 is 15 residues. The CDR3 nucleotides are TGTGCCAGCAAGGGGGACAGGGGGCCCACAGATACGCAGTATTTT. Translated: CASKGDRGPTDTQYF.

In DNA form, the CDR3 reads TGTGCCGTGACTAGCGGGAGTGGAGTTAATGAGCAGTTCTTC. It codes for CAVTSGSGVNEQFF. This sequence joins TRBV10-3 and TRBJ2-1; 12 positions match TRBD2. V trimming: 11 bases; J trimming: 7 bases; junction bases outside the gene matches: 9. Germline lookup yields CDR1 ENHRY and CDR2 SYGVKD. This CDR3 region has 14 residues.

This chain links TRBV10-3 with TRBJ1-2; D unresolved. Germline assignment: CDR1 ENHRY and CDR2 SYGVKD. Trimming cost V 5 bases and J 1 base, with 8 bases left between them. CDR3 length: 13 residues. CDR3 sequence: CAISRRDNYGYTF. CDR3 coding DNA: TGTGCCATCAGTAGGCGGGATAACTATGGCTACACCTTC.

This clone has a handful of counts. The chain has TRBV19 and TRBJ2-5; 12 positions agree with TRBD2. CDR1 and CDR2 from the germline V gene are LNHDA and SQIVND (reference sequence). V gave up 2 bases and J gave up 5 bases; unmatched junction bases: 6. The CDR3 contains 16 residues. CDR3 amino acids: CASSITLAGGRETQYF. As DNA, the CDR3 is TGTGCCAGTAGTATAACCCTAGCGGGAGGGCGGGAGACCCAGTACTTC. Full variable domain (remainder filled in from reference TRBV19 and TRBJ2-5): DGGITQSPKYLFRKEGQNVTLSCEQNLNHDAMYWYRQDPGQGLRLIYYSQIVNDFQKGDIAEGYSVSREKKESFPLTVTSAQKNPTAFYLCASSITLAGGRETQYFGPGTRLLVL.

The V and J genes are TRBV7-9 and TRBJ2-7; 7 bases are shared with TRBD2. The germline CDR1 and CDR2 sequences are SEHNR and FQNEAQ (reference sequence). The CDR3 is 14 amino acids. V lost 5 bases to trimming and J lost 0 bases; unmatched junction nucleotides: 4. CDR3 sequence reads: CASSGEGSSYEQYF. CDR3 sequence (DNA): TGTGCCAGCAGCGGGGAGGGCAGCTCCTACGAGCAGTACTTC. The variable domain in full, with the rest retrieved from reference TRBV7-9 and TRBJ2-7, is DTGVSQNPRHKITKRGQNVTFRCDPISEHNRLYWYRQTLGQGPEFLTYFQNEAQLEKSRLLSDRFSAERPKGSFSTLEIQRTEQGDSAMYLCASSGEGSSYEQYFGPGTRLTVT.